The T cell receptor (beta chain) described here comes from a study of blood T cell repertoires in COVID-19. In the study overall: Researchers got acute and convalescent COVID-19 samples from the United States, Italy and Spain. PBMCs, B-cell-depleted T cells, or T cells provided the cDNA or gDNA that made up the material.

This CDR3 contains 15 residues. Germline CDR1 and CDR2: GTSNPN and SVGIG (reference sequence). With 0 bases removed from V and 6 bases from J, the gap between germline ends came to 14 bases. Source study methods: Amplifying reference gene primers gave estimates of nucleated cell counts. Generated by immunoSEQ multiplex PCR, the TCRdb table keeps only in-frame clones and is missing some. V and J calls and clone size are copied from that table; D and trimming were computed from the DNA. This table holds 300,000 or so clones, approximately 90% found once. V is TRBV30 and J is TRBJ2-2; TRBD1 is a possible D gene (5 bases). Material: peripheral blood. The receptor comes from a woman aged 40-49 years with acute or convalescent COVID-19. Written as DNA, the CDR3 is TGTGCCTGGAGTGTTGCACAGGAGATGGCCGGGGAGCTGTTTTTT. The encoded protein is CAWSVAQEMAGELFF.